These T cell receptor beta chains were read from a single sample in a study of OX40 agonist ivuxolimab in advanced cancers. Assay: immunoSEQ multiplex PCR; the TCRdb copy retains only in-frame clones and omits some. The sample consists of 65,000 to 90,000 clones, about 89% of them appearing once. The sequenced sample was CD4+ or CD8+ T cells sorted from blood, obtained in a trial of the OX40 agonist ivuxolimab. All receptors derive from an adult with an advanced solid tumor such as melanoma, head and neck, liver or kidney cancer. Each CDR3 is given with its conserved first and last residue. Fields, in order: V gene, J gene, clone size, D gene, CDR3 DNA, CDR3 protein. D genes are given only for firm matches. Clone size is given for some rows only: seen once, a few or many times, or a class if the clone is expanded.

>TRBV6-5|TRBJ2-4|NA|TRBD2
TGTGCCAGCAGTACCGGAACTAGCGGGAGTAGCATTCAGTACTTC
CASSTGTSGSSIQYF
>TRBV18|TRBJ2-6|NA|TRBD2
TGTGCCAGCTCACCCCGACTAGCGGGAGAGGCTGGGGCCAACGTCCTGACTTTC
CASSPRLAGEAGANVLTF
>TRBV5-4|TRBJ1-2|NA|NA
TGTGCCAGCAGCTTAAAGGGGAAGCCCGCCTATGGCTACACCTTC
CASSLKGKPAYGYTF
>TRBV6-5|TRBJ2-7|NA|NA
TGTGCCAGCAGTTACTCGAACCCGACCTACGAGCAGTACTTC
CASSYSNPTYEQYF
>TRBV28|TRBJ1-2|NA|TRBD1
TGTGCCAGCAGCCCCGGGACAGGGGACTACACCTTC
CASSPGTGDYTF
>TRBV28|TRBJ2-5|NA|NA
TGTGCCAGCAGAGATTTCCAAGAGACCCAGTACTTC
CASRDFQETQYF
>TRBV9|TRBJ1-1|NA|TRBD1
TGTGCCAGCAGCGTAGGGGACAGTGAAGCTTTCTTT
CASSVGDSEAFF
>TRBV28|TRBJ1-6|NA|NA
TGTGCCAGCAGGGTCGACCCAAATAATTCACCCCTCCACTTT
CASRVDPNNSPLHF
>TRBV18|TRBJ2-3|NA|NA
TGTGCCAGCTCACCACTCGGGGACACAGATACGCAGTATTTT
CASSPLGDTDTQYF
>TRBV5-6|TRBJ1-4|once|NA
TGTGCCAGCAGCTTGTGGGGGGACGGTACTAATGAAAAACTGTTTTTT
CASSLWGDGTNEKLFF
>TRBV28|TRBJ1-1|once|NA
TGTGCCAGCAGTTTAGGCCGGGCTGAAGCTTTCTTT
CASSLGRAEAFF
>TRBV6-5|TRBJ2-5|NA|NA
TGTGCCAGCACGCACGGGGTGACCCAGTACTTC
CASTHGVTQYF
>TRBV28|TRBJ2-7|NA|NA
TGTGCCAGCACGGACACAAACCCTATTTACGAGCAGTACTTC
CASTDTNPIYEQYF
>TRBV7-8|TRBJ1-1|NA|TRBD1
TGTGCCAGCAGCTTAGACTTTATGGGACAGGGGAACACTGAAGCTTTCTTT
CASSLDFMGQGNTEAFF
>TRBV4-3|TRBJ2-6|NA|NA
TGCGCCAGCAGCCAAGCGGGTTCTGGGGCCAACGTCCTGACTTTC
CASSQAGSGANVLTF
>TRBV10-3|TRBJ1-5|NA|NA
TGTGCCATCAGCGCGGGACAAAATCAGCCCCAGCATTTT
CAISAGQNQPQHF
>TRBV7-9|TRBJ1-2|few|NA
TGTGCCATCCCCCCCTCACGACCTAACTATGGCTACACCTTC
CAIPPSRPNYGYTF
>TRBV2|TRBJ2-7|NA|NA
TGTGCCAGCAGTGGATACTACGAGCAGTACTTC
CASSGYYEQYF
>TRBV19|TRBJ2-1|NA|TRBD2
TGTGCCAGTAGTAAAGAGCGGGGGTACAATGAGCAGTTCTTC
CASSKERGYNEQFF
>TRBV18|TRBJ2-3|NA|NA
TGTGCCAGCTCACAACCGGGGATTGACACAGATACGCAGTATTTT
CASSQPGIDTDTQYF
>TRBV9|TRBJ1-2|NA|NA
TGTGCCAGCAGCGGGGGGGCCCTGTCCTACACCTTC
CASSGGALSYTF
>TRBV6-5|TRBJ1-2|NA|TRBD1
TGTGCCAGCAGTGTCATGGGGACAGGGGTCTATGGCTACACCTTC
CASSVMGTGVYGYTF
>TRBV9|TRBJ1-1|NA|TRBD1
TGTGCCAGCAGCCCTGGCGGGACAGGGAGGACTGAAGCTTTCTTT
CASSPGGTGRTEAFF
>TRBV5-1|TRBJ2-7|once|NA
TGCGCCAGCAGCCCCCAAGGGAACGAGCAGTACTTC
CASSPQGNEQYF
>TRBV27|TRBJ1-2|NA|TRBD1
TGTGCCAGCAGTTTAGGACAGGGCCGCGATTTCTATGGCTACACCTTC
CASSLGQGRDFYGYTF
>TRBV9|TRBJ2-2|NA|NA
TGTGCCAGCAGCGTAGATATTACAGGGTGGGTCACCGGGGAGCTGTTTTTT
CASSVDITGWVTGELFF
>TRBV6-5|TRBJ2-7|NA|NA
TGTGCCAGCAGTCCTTACATCTACTCCTACGAGCAGTACTTC
CASSPYIYSYEQYF
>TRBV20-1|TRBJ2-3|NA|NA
TGCAGTGCTAGAAGTTGGGGTACGCAGTATTTT
CSARSWGTQYF
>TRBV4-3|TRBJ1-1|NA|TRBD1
TGCGCCAGCAGCCTCACCACAGGGGGCTCGACTGAAGCTTTCTTT
CASSLTTGGSTEAFF
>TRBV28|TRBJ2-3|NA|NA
TGTGCCAGCAGTTTATTAAGCACAGATACGCAGTATTTT
CASSLLSTDTQYF
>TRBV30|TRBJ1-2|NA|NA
TGTGCCTGGAGTTTACACGACCTTGGGGGCCCGAATGGCTACACCTTC
CAWSLHDLGGPNGYTF
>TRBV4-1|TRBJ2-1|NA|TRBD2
TGCGCCAGCAGCCTCTCGACTAGCGCGGCGTACAATGAGCAGTTCTTC
CASSLSTSAAYNEQFF
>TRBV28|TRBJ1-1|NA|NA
TGTGCCAGCAGTTTATGGTATACAGGTACGACTGAAGCTTTCTTT
CASSLWYTGTTEAFF
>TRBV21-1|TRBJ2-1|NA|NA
TGTGCCAGCAGCAAAGGTGGGGCAAAAACCTTCGGTGAGCAGTTCTTC
CASSKGGAKTFGEQFF
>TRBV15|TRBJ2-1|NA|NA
TGTGCCACCAAGTTTCACCCGAAGCTCTACAATGAGCAGTTCTTC
CATKFHPKLYNEQFF
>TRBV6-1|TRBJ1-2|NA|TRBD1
TGTGCCAGCAGGGGACCGGGACAGCCTAACTATGGCTACACCTTC
CASRGPGQPNYGYTF
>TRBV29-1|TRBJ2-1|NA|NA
TGCAGCGTGGGTGACCTAGGTTTTAATTTCTACAATGAGCAGTTCTTC
CSVGDLGFNFYNEQFF
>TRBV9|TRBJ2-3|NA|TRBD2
TGTGCCAGCAGCGTAGAACCCAGCGGGAGGGCCAGAGATACGCAGTATTTT
CASSVEPSGRARDTQYF
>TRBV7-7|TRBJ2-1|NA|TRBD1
TGTGCTAGCAGCTCCGGACAGGGCTATGAGCAGTTCTTC
CASSSGQGYEQFF
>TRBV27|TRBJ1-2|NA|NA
TGTGCCAGCAGTTTATCAAGCAGGGTTCATTATGGCTACACCTTC
CASSLSSRVHYGYTF
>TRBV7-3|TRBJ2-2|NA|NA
TGTGCCAGCAGCTTAGGCACCGGGGAGCTGTTTTTT
CASSLGTGELFF
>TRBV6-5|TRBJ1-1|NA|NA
TGTGCCAGCAGCCCGAACGGGGGTTGGAACACTGAAGCTTTCTTT
CASSPNGGWNTEAFF
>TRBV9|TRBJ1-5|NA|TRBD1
TGTGCCAGCAGCGTAGGACAGGGGTATCAGCCCCAGCATTTT
CASSVGQGYQPQHF
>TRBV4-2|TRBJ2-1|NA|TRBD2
TGTGCCAGCAGCCAAATTAGCGGGGGGCAGCAGTTCTTC
CASSQISGGQQFF
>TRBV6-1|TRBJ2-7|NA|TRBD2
TGTGCCAGCAGAGTACTAGCGGGGGAATACGAGCAGTACTTC
CASRVLAGEYEQYF
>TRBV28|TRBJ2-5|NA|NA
TGTGCCAGCAGTTCAACTAGGGAGACCCAGTACTTC
CASSSTRETQYF
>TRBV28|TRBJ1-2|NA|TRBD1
TGTGCCAGCAGTTCGGAAGACAGGGAAAAGGATGGCTACACCTTC
CASSSEDREKDGYTF
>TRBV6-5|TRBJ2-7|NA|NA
TGTGCCAGCAGTTACTCCTCCTACGAGCAGTACTTC
CASSYSSYEQYF
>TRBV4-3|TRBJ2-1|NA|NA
TGCGCCAGCAGCCAAGAGAGCTCCTACAATGAGCAGTTCTTC
CASSQESSYNEQFF
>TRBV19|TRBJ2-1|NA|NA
TGTGCCAGTAGTATAGATTGGGGGGATGAGCAGTTCTTC
CASSIDWGDEQFF
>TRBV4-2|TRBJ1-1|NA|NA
TGTGCCAGCAGCTCAACTTACAGGGCCACTGAAGCTTTCTTT
CASSSTYRATEAFF
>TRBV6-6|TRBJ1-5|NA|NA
TGTGCCAGCAGTTACGGGGGGGGGCAGCCCCAGCATTTT
CASSYGGGQPQHF
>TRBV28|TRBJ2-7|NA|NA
TGTGCCAGCAGTATACAGGGAGGAGGGTTCTACGAGCAGTACTTC
CASSIQGGGFYEQYF